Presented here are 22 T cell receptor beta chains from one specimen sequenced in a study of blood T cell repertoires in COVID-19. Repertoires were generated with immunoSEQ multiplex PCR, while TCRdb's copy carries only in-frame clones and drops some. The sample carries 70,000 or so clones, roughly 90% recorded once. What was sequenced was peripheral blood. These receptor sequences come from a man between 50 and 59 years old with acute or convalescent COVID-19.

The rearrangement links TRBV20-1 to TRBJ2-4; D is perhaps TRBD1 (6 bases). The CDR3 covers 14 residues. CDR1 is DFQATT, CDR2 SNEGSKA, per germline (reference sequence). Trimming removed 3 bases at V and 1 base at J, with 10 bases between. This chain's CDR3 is CSASTGQAKNIQYF. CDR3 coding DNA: TGCAGTGCTAGTACCGGACAGGCCAAAAACATTCAGTACTTC.

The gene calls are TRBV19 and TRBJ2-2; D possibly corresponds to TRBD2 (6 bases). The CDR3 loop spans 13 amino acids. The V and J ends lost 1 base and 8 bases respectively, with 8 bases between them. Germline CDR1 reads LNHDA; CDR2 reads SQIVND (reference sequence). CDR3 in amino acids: CASSIAEGGELFF. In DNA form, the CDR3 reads TGTGCCAGTAGTATAGCGGAGGGGGGGGAGCTGTTTTTT.

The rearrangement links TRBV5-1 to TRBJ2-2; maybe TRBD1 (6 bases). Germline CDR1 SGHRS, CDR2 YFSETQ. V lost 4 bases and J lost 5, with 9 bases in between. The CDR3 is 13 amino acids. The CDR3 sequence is CASSQQGTGELFF. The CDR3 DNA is TGCGCCAGCAGCCAACAGGGAACCGGGGAGCTGTTTTTT.

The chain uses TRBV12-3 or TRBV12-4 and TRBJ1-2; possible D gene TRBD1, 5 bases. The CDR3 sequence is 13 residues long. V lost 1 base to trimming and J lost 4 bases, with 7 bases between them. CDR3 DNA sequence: TGTGCCAGCAGTTTAGTTCAGGGCTATGGCTACACCTTC. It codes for CASSLVQGYGYTF.

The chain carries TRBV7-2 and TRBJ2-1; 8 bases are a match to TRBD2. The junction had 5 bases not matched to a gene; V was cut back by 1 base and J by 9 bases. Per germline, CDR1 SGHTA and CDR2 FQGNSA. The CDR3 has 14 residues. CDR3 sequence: CASSLVLAGSEQFF. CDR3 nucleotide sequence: TGTGCCAGCAGCTTAGTATTAGCGGGAAGTGAGCAGTTCTTC.

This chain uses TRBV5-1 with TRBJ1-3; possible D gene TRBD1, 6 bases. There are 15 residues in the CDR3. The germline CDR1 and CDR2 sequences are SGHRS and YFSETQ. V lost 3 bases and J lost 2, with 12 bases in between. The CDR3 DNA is TGCGCCAGCAGCTCAACAGGGCTTACTGGAAACACCATATATTTT. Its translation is CASSSTGLTGNTIYF. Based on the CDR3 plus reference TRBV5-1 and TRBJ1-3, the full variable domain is KAGVTQTPRYLIKTRGQQVTLSCSPISGHRSVSWYQQTPGQGLQFLFEYFSETQRNKGNFPGRFSGRQFSNSRSEMNVSTLELGDSALYLCASSSTGLTGNTIYFGEGSWLTVV.

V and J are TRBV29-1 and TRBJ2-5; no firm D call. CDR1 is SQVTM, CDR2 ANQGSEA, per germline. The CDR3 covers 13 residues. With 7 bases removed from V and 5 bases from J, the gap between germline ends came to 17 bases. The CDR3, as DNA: TGCAGCGCGACTGGTCGCCTCGCCGAGACCCAGTACTTC. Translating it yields CSATGRLAETQYF. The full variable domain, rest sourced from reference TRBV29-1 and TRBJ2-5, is SAVISQKPSRDICQRGTSLTIQCQVDSQVTMMFWYRQQPGQSLTLIATANQGSEATYESGFVIDKFPISRPNLTFSTLTVSNMSPEDSSIYLCSATGRLAETQYFGPGTRLLVL.

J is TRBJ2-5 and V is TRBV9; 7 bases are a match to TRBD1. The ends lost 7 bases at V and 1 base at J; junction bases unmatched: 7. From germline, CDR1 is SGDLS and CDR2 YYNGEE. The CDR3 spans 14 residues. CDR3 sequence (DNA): TGTGCCAGCTCCGTACAGGGGACCCAAGAGACCCAGTACTTC. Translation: CASSVQGTQETQYF. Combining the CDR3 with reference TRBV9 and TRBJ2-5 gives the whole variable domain DSGVTQTPKHLITATGQRVTLRCSPRSGDLSVYWYQQSLDQGLQFLIQYYNGEERAKGNILERFSAQQFPDLHSELNLSSLELGDSALYFCASSVQGTQETQYFGPGTRLLVL.

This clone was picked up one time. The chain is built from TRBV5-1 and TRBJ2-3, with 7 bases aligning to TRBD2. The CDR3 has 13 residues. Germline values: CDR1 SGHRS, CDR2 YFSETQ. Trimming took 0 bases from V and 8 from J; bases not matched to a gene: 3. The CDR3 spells CASSLGGGGTQYF. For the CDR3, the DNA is TGCGCCAGCAGCTTGGGCGGGGGTGGTACGCAGTATTTT.

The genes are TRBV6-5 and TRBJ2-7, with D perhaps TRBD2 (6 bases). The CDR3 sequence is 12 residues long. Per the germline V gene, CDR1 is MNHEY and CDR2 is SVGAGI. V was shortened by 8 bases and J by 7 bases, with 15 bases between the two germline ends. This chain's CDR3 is CASGQGAGEQYV. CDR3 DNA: TGTGCCAGCGGCCAGGGCGCGGGGGAGCAGTACGTC.

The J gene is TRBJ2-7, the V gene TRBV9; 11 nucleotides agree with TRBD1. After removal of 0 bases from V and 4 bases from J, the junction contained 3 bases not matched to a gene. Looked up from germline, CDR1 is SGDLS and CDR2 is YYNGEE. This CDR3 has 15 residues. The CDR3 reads CASSVEGTGGYEQYF. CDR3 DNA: TGTGCCAGCAGCGTAGAAGGGACAGGGGGGTACGAGCAGTACTTC.

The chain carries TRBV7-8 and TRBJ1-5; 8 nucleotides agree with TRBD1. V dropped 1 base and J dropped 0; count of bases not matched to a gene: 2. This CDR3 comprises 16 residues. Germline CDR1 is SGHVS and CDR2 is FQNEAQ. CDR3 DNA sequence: TGTGCCAGCAGCTTAGGGACAGGGAATAGCAATCAGCCCCAGCATTTT. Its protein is CASSLGTGNSNQPQHF.

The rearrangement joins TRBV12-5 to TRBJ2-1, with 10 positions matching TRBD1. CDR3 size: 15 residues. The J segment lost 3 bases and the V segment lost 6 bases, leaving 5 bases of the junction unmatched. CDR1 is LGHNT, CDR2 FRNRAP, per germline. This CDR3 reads CASGKGQGFYNEQFF. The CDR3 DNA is TGTGCTAGTGGAAAGGGACAGGGGTTCTACAATGAGCAGTTCTTC.

The CDR3 DNA reads TGTGCCAGCAGCTTCCCGTCTGATGAGCAGTTCTTC. It specifies CASSFPSDEQFF. This chain joins TRBV11-2 and TRBJ2-1; D gene unclear. Per the germline V gene, CDR1 is SGHAT and CDR2 is FQNNGV. Trimming took 3 bases from V and 8 from J, leaving 8 bases between them. This CDR3 has 12 amino acids.

In nucleotides, the CDR3 is TGTGCCAGTAGTATGGGACTAGCGGGGTCCAAGTCGAGGTCAGATACGCAGTATTTT. Protein sequence: CASSMGLAGSKSRSDTQYF. The chain is built from TRBV19 and TRBJ2-3, with 13 bases matching TRBD2. The CDR3 spans 19 residues. Trimming removed 3 bases from V and 4 bases from J; junction bases left unmatched: 13. Germline V gives CDR1 LNHDA, CDR2 SQIVND (reference sequence).

CDR3: CASSLGLASTDTQYF. The CDR3 DNA is TGTGCCAGCAGCTTAGGGCTAGCGAGCACAGATACGCAGTATTTT. V usage is TRBV7-6 and J usage is TRBJ2-3, with a possible D match to TRBD2 (6 bases). Trimming pared 1 base from V and 0 bases from J, leaving 8 bases between. The CDR3 length is 15 residues. CDR1 and CDR2 from the germline V gene are SGHVS and FNYEAQ.

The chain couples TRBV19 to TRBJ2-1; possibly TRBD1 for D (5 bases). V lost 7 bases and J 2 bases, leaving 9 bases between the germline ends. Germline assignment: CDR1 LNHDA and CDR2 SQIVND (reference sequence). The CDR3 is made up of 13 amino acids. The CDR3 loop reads CASKGNTYNEQFF. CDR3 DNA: TGTGCCAGTAAGGGGAATACCTACAATGAGCAGTTCTTC.

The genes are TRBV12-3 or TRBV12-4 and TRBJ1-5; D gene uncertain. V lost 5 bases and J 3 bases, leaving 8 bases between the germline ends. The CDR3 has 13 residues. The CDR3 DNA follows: TGTGCCAGCAGTCTGCGTTACAATCAGCCCCAGCATTTT. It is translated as CASSLRYNQPQHF.

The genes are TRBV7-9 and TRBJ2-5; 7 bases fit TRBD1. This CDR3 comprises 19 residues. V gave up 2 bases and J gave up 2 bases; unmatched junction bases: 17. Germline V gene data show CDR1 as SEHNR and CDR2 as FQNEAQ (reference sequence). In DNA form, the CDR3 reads TGTGCCAGCAGCTTACCTACCGGATCCGGGACAGCCTTTCAAGAGACCCAGTACTTC. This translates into CASSLPTGSGTAFQETQYF.

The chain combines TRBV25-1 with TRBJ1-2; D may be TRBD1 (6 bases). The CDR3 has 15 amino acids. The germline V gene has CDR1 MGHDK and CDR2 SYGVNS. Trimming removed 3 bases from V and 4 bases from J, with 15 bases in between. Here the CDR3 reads CASSDQDSTPYGYTF. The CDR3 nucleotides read TGTGCCAGCAGTGATCAGGACAGTACGCCCTATGGCTACACCTTC.

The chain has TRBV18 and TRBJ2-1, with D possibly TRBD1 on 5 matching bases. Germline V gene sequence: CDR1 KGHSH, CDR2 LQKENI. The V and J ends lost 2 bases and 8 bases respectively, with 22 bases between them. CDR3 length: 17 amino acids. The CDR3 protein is CASSPAPVSRQGDEQFF. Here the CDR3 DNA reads TGTGCCAGCTCACCAGCCCCAGTTAGCCGGCAAGGGGATGAGCAGTTCTTC.

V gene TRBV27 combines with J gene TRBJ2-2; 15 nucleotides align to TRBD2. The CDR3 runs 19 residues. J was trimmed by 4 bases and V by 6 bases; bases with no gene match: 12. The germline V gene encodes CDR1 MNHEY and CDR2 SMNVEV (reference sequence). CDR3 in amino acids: CASRQKRTSGRASTGELFF. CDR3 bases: TGTGCCAGCAGGCAAAAAAGGACTAGCGGGAGGGCCAGCACCGGGGAGCTGTTTTTT.